This TCR beta chain originates from a study of yellow fever vaccine responses in identical twins. Study findings and constraints: Twins reportedly had a vaccine T cell response that seemed partly convergent, partly personalized.

MiXCR, run by TCRdb on the RT-PCR reads, gives a single entry per CDR3 protein. The data show thousands of distinct CDR3 sequences, 71% seen once. In its sample, this clonotype was seen a few times. Its antigen is unidentified. The receptor was derived from a woman younger than 35 who received the yellow fever vaccine. The material was T cells from blood (PBMCs), unsorted or a sorted subset (not recorded which), obtained before or after yellow fever vaccination (not recorded which).

The DNA of the CDR3 is TGTGCCAGCAGCGTAGAACCTAGCGGGACCTACAATGAGCAGTTCTTC. As protein: CASSVEPSGTYNEQFF. The chain couples TRBV9 to TRBJ2-1; 9 bases are shared with TRBD2. The CDR3 runs to 16 residues. V gave up 0 bases and J gave up 2 bases; unmatched junction bases: 3. The germline V gene encodes CDR1 SGDLS and CDR2 YYNGEE.